These T cell receptor beta chains were read from a single sample in a study of T cell repertoires in aging, cancer and after chemotherapy. Each CDR3 protein is one row after TCRdb ran MiXCR on the multiplex PCR reads. This table holds several thousand distinct CDR3 sequences, around 30% found once. The sequencing input was blood. All receptors come from a human donor with a blood cancer. CDR3s include the opening cysteine and the closing phenylalanine or tryptophan. D genes are given only for firm matches. For some rows the clone size is stated as once, few or many, or as a class when expanded; others skip it.

few	NA	TRBV19	TRBJ2-7	TGTGCCAGTAGTACCCGAGCGGGCTGGCAGTACTTC	CASSTRAGWQYF
medium-sized	NA	TRBV5-1	TRBJ2-2	TGCGCCAGCAGATACGAGGGGAGTACCACCGGGGAGCTGTTTTTT	CASRYEGSTTGELFF
NA	NA	TRBV6-1	TRBJ2-7	TGTGCCAGCAGTGAGATGTTGGGGTACGAGCAGTACTTC	CASSEMLGYEQYF
few	TRBD1	TRBV4-1	TRBJ2-7	TGCGCCAGCAGCCAGGGGACAGGGAGGGGCTACGAGCAGTACTTC	CASSQGTGRGYEQYF
NA	TRBD2	TRBV5-6	TRBJ2-7	TGTGCCAGCTCGGCCAGCGGGAGTTACGAGCAGTACTTC	CASSASGSYEQYF
NA	NA	TRBV4-2	TRBJ2-7	TGTGCCAGCTCTCCGGGACCCACGGTGAGCGAGCAGTACTTC	CASSPGPTVSEQYF
NA	NA	TRBV29-1	TRBJ1-2	TGCAGCGTCGGGGCCTTAGGGTACACCTTC	CSVGALGYTF
medium-sized	TRBD2	TRBV6-4	TRBJ2-1	TGTGCCAGCAGTGAACTAGCGGGAGAGGGTAATGAGCAGTTCTTC	CASSELAGEGNEQFF
NA	NA	TRBV20-1	TRBJ2-1	TGCAGTGCTAGACTCCATTTAGCGGTAAGCTCCTACAATGAGCAGTTCTTC	CSARLHLAVSSYNEQFF
NA	NA	TRBV15	TRBJ1-2	TGTGCCACCAGCAGATCCTGGGTACGCTCATATGGCTACACCTTC	CATSRSWVRSYGYTF
medium-sized	TRBD2	TRBV18	TRBJ2-3	TGTGCCAGCTCACCGACTAGCGGTTCCGGCGATACGCAGTATTTT	CASSPTSGSGDTQYF
NA	TRBD1	TRBV5-1	TRBJ1-2	TGCGCCAGCAGCGAAAGGGGACAGAGTCCGCTCGGCTACACCTTC	CASSERGQSPLGYTF
NA	NA	TRBV24-1	TRBJ2-1	TGTGCCACCAACTCCCGGTACAATGAGCAGTTCTTC	CATNSRYNEQFF
NA	NA	TRBV10-3	TRBJ1-5	TGTGCCATCAGTCAATCGGAGGGGAACAATCAGCCCCAGCATTTT	CAISQSEGNNQPQHF
NA	NA	TRBV20-1	TRBJ1-1	TGCAGTGCTCCACCCCTTCCGACAGTCTGGACTGAAGCTTTCTTT	CSAPPLPTVWTEAFF
medium-sized	TRBD1	TRBV6-4	TRBJ2-3	TGTGCCAGCAGTCGGACAGGGTTGACAGATACGCAGTATTTT	CASSRTGLTDTQYF
NA	NA	TRBV18	TRBJ1-6	TGTGCCAGCTCACCGTACAGGTGGAGCTCCTATAATTCACCCCTCCACTTT	CASSPYRWSSYNSPLHF
few	TRBD1	TRBV7-9	TRBJ2-2	TGTGCCAGCAGCTTCGTGACAGGGAGGAACACCGGGGAGCTGTTTTTT	CASSFVTGRNTGELFF
NA	NA	TRBV6-6	TRBJ2-7	TGTGCCAGCAGTTATCGGAGAGGACCCTTCTTCTCCTACGAGCAGTACTTC	CASSYRRGPFFSYEQYF
medium-sized	TRBD2	TRBV19	TRBJ2-1	TGTGCCAGTAGTATGGGTTCTTCCCTAGCGGGAGCTAGAGTCCATGAGCAGTTCTTC	CASSMGSSLAGARVHEQFF
few	NA	TRBV6-1	TRBJ2-7	TGTGCCAGCAGCGTCCGGGACTTCCCCTCCTACGAGCAGTACTTC	CASSVRDFPSYEQYF
few	TRBD2	TRBV20-1	TRBJ2-1	TGCAGTGCTAGAGGGACTAGCGGGAGGACTCGGAGCTCCTACAATGAGCAGTTCTTC	CSARGTSGRTRSSYNEQFF
NA	NA	TRBV5-1	TRBJ1-2	TGCGCCAGCAGCCGGACAGAACGGTATGGCTACACCTTC	CASSRTERYGYTF
few	TRBD2	TRBV27	TRBJ2-5	TGTGCCAGCAGAAAGGTTCGTGAAGCGGGAGATATGGAGACCCAGTACTTC	CASRKVREAGDMETQYF
NA	NA	TRBV20-1	TRBJ2-3	TGCAGTGCTAGAGATCAGGAATGGTTAGATACGCAGTATTTT	CSARDQEWLDTQYF
medium-sized	NA	TRBV6-5	TRBJ2-7	TGTGCCAGTCAACAGGGAGAGGAGTACGAGCAGTACTTC	CASQQGEEYEQYF
NA	TRBD2	TRBV7-9	TRBJ2-7	TGTGCCAGCAGCTTAGCGGGAGGGCAGTACGAGCAGTACTTC	CASSLAGGQYEQYF
NA	NA	TRBV23-1	TRBJ2-7	TGCGCCAGCAGTCAAGGAGGGGGAACCTCCTACGAGCAGTACTTC	CASSQGGGTSYEQYF
NA	NA	TRBV20-1	TRBJ2-7	TGCAGTGCTCATCCATTGGACTCTTTGGAGCAGTACTTC	CSAHPLDSLEQYF
few	NA	TRBV12-3/TRBV12-4	TRBJ2-7	TGTGCCAGCAGTTTAAGAACACAGGCAGCGCAGTACTTC	CASSLRTQAAQYF